The T cell receptor (beta chain) under discussion was sequenced for a study of T cells after yellow fever vaccination. This clonotype was counted ten times or more. V dropped 5 bases and J dropped 1 base, with 14 bases sitting between them. In germline, CDR1 is SEHNR, CDR2 FQNEAQ (reference sequence). This CDR3 contains 15 residues. Making TCR cDNA involved 5'RACE template switching, which added UMIs and a universal primer site. TCRdb fed the 5' RACE reads into MiXCR, producing one record per CDR3 protein. There are roughly 330,000 distinct CDR3 sequences in the sample; around 6.8% occur only once, and roughly a sixth lies in the top ten.

This chain joins TRBV7-9 and TRBJ1-1, with D uncertain. Sequencing used PBMCs, obtained 45 days after the first yellow fever vaccination. This clonotype was sampled from a young man who received the YFV17D yellow fever vaccine. This CDR3 reads CASSHRANTNTEAFF. CDR3 bases: TGTGCCAGCAGCCACAGAGCAAATACGAACACTGAAGCTTTCTTT.